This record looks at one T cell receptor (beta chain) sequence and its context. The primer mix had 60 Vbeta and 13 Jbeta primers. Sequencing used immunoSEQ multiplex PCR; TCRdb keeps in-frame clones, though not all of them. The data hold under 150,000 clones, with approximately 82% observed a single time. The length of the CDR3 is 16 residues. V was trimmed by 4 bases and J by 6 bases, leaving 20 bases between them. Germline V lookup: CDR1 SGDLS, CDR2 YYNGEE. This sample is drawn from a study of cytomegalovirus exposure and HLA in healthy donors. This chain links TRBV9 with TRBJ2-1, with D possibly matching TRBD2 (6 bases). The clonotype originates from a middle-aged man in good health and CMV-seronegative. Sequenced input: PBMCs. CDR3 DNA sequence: TGTGCCAGCAGCTCCCAAGACAATCGGGGGACCAATGAGCAGTTCTTC. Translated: CASSSQDNRGTNEQFF.